This TCR beta chain comes out of a study of blood T cell repertoires in COVID-19. Study overall: The United States, Italy and Spain were the sources of the acute and convalescent COVID-19 samples. Sources were T cells, B-cell-depleted T cells, or PBMCs; the material itself was cDNA or gDNA.

Assay used: immunoSEQ multiplex PCR; TCRdb lists only in-frame clones, some missing. The sample has about 220,000 clones; around 87% are singletons. Per germline, CDR1 SGHRS and CDR2 YFSETQ. Trimming stripped 4 bases from V and 2 bases from J, with 10 bases between. The CDR3 is made up of 13 amino acids. Participants, roughly 18 to 90 years old, spanned under 25 US areas. The source of this sequence is a young woman in a cohort exposed to, infected with or recovered from COVID-19 (not recorded which). The chain combines TRBV5-1 with TRBJ2-7; D possibly corresponds to TRBD2 (6 bases). Specimen: PBMCs or T cells enriched from blood (not recorded which). This CDR3 is CASSPPGAYEQYF. In nucleotides, the CDR3 is TGCGCCAGCAGCCCCCCGGGGGCCTACGAGCAGTACTTC.